A selection of T cell receptor beta chains follows, all from one sample in a study of shared clonotypes between healthy human individuals. TCRdb's table, derived via immunoSEQ multiplex PCR, lists solely in-frame clones and lacks some. The sample gives about 1,500,000 clones, roughly 96% of which show up once; roughly 1.1% is in the top ten. Sequencing was performed on naive CD4+ T cells sorted from blood. The receptor set was obtained from a man younger than 45 in good health. Both conserved end residues are trimmed from each CDR3. Fields, in order: V gene, J gene, D gene, CDR3 protein. D genes are given only for firm matches.

TRBV6-6,TRBJ2-7,.,ASSPRAGSYEQY
TRBV5-1,TRBJ2-5,.,ASSRGERETQY
TRBV5-1,TRBJ2-3,TRBD2,ASSLSTSGTTDTQY
TRBV5-1,TRBJ2-3,.,ASSWGEVAGADTQY
TRBV5-1,TRBJ2-5,.,ASSLEDQSKAQY
TRBV6-1,TRBJ2-3,.,ASSVEGPGPTDTQY
TRBV28,TRBJ2-1,.,ASSHLGAVSYNEQF
TRBV7-2,TRBJ2-7,.,ASSSWGASYEQY
TRBV27,TRBJ1-2,.,ASRGGMGGANYGYT
TRBV29-1,TRBJ2-5,.,SVDVWEGETQY
TRBV5-5,TRBJ2-7,.,ASRGTRSYEQY
TRBV6-4,TRBJ1-4,TRBD1,ASSLNRGEKLF
TRBV6-1,TRBJ1-1,.,ASSIQGNTEAF
TRBV14,TRBJ2-5,TRBD2,ASSPGGLTQY
TRBV6-5,TRBJ1-5,.,ASSYRATTNQPQH